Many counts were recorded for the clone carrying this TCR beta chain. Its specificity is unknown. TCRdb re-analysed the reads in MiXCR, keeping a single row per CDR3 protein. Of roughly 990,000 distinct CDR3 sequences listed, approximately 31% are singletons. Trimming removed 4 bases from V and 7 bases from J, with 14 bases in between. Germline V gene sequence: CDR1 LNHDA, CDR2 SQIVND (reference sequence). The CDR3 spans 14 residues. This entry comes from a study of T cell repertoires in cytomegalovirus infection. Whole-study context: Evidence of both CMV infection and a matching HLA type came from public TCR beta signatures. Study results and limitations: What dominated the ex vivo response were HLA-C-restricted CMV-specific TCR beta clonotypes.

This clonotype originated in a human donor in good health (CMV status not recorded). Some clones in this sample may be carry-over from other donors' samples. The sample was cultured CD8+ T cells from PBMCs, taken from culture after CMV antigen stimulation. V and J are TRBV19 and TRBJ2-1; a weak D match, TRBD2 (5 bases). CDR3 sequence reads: CASSRAPGGNEQFF. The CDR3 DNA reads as TGTGCCAGTAGTAGGGCCCCAGGCGGGAATGAGCAGTTCTTC.